The entry below gives a single T cell receptor (beta chain) sequence along with its context. The entry originates in a study of blood T cell repertoires in COVID-19. This CDR3 is 15 amino acids long. Per germline, CDR1 PRHDT and CDR2 FYEKMQ (reference sequence). V was clipped by 5 bases and J by 3 bases, with 16 bases between them. Assay used: immunoSEQ multiplex PCR; TCRdb lists only in-frame clones, some missing. The table records about 83,000 clones, around 84% of them present only once. The sequenced sample was peripheral blood. This clonotype originated in a woman aged 80 or over in a cohort sampled during active or convalescent COVID-19. The gene calls are TRBV13 and TRBJ1-2; D is perhaps TRBD1 (5 bases). In DNA form, the CDR3 reads TGTGCCAGCAGCCCCCCCGGCAGGGAACACTATGGCTACACCTTC. Its translation: CASSPPGREHYGYTF.